This T cell receptor (beta chain) was identified in a study of Graves' ophthalmopathy and Graves' hyperthyroidism. Overall study results and limits: Ophthalmopathy progression was predicted by the model at less than 71% sensitivity and about 74% specificity.

This clonotype is categorized as medium-sized (0.01 to 0.1%). Its antigen is as yet unknown. The authors amplified TCR beta CDR3 regions from RNA transcripts. The authors performed first-round RT-PCR with HTBI primers and then a second-round multiplex PCR. TCRdb re-called the multiplex PCR reads through MiXCR, storing one row per CDR3 protein. The repertoire has over 11,000 distinct CDR3 sequences, approximately 53% of them found once; the top ten carry about 47%. The germline V and J ends were trimmed by 5 bases and 4 bases, with 17 bases remaining between them. Per germline, CDR1 LNHDA and CDR2 SQIVND (reference sequence). CDR3 length: 15 residues.

This TCR was recovered from a woman aged 25 to 45 with Graves' ophthalmopathy. Sequenced input: peripheral blood. The chain has TRBV19 and TRBJ1-1; tentatively, D is TRBD1 (6 bases). CDR3 DNA sequence: TGTGCCAGTAGTCCCTTCTCCTCAGGGGCCACTGAAGCTTTCTTT. It specifies CASSPFSSGATEAFF.